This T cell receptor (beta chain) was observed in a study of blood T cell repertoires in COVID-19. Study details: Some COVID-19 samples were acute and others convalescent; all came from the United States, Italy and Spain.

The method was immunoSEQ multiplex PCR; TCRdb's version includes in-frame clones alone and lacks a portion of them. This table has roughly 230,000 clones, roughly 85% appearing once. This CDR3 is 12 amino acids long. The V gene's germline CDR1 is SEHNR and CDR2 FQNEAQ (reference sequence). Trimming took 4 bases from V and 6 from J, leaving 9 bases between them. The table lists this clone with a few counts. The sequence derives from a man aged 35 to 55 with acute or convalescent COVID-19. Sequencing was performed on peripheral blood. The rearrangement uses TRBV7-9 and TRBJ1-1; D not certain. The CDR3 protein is CASSSLVPEAFF. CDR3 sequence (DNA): TGTGCCAGCAGCTCACTCGTCCCTGAAGCTTTCTTT.